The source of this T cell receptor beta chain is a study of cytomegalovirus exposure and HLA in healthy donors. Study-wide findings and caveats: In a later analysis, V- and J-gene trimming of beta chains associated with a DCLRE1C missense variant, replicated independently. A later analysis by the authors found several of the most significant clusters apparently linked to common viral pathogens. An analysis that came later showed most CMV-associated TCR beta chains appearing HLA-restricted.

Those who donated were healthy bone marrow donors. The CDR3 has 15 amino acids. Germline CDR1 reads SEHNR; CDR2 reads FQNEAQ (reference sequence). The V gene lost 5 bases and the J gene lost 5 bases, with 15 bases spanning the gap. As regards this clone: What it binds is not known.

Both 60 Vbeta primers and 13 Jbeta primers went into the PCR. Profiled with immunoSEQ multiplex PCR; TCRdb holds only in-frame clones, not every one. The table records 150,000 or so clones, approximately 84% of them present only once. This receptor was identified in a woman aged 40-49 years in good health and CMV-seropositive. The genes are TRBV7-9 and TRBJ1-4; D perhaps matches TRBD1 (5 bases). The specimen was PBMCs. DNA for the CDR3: TGTGCCAGCAGCCCGGAGGGACGTATGAATGAAAAACTGTTTTTT. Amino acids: CASSPEGRMNEKLFF.